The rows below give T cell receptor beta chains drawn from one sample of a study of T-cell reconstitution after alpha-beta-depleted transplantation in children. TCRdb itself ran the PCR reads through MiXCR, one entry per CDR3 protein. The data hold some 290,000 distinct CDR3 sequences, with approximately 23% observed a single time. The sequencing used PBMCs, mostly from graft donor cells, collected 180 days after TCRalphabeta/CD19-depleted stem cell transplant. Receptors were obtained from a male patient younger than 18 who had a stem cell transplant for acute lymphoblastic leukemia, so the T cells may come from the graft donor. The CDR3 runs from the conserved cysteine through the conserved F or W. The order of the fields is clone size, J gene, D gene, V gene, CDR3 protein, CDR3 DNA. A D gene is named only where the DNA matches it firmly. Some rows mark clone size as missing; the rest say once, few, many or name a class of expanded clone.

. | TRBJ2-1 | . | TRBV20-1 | CSARDRGGQPEQFF | TGCAGTGCTAGAGATAGAGGAGGCCAACCCGAGCAGTTCTTC
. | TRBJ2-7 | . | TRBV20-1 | CSASGGPYEQYF | TGCAGTGCTAGCGGCGGCCCCTACGAGCAGTACTTC
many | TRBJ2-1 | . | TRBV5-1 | CASSVGTAYNEQFF | TGCGCCAGCAGCGTCGGGACGGCGTACAATGAGCAGTTCTTC
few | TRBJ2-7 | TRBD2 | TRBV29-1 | CSVPFSGRLNEQYF | TGCAGCGTTCCGTTTAGCGGGAGACTCAACGAGCAGTACTTC
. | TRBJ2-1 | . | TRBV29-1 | CSVLVYNEQFF | TGCAGCGTCCTCGTATACAATGAGCAGTTCTTC
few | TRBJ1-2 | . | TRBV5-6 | CASSFWPGPPNYGYTF | TGTGCCAGCAGCTTCTGGCCGGGACCGCCTAACTATGGCTACACCTTC
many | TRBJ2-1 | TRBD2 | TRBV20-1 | CSARKGLAGGRNEQFF | TGCAGTGCTAGAAAGGGTCTAGCGGGAGGGCGCAATGAGCAGTTCTTC
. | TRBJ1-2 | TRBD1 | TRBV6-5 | CASSIQGGDGYTF | TGTGCCAGCAGTATACAGGGGGGAGATGGCTACACCTTC
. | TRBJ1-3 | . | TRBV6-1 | CASSRDTSGNTIYF | TGTGCCAGCAGCAGAGACACCTCTGGAAACACCATATATTTT
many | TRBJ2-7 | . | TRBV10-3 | CAISEALSWYEQYF | TGTGCCATCAGTGAAGCGCTTAGTTGGTACGAGCAGTACTTC
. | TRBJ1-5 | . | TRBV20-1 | CSASTSAGHNQPQHF | TGCAGTGCCAGTACAAGTGCCGGCCACAATCAGCCCCAGCATTTT
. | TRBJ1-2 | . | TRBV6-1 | CASSPLGEYLNGYTF | TGTGCCAGCAGCCCCTTGGGGGAATACCTTAATGGCTACACCTTC
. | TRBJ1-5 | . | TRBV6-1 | CASRLTDNQPQHF | TGTGCCAGCAGATTGACAGACAATCAGCCCCAGCATTTT
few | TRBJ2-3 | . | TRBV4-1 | CASSPMGGSDTQYF | TGCGCCAGCAGCCCTATGGGCGGTTCAGATACGCAGTATTTT
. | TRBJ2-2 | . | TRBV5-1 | CASSLNRIANTGELFF | TGCGCCAGCAGCTTGAACAGAATCGCGAACACCGGGGAGCTGTTTTTT
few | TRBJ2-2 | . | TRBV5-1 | CASSGSALNTGELFF | TGCGCCAGCAGCGGAAGCGCCCTGAACACCGGGGAGCTGTTTTTT
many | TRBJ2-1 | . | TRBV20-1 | CSARDRRQNYNEQFF | TGCAGTGCTAGAGATAGGCGACAGAATTACAATGAGCAGTTCTTC
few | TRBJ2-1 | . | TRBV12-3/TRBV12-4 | CASTSGWASSYNEQFF | TGTGCCAGCACCTCGGGGTGGGCTAGCTCCTACAATGAGCAGTTCTTC
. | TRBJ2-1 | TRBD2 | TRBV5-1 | CASISGTSTNEQFF | TGCGCCAGCATCTCCGGGACTAGCACCAATGAGCAGTTCTTC
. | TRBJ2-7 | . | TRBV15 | CATSRGHRPFYEQYF | TGTGCCACCAGCAGAGGTCATAGGCCATTCTACGAGCAGTACTTC
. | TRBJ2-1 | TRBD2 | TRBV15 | CATSSRLAGDYNEQFF | TGTGCCACCAGCAGCCGACTAGCGGGAGACTACAATGAGCAGTTCTTC
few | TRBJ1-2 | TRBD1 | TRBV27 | CASSPGGWGYGYTF | TGTGCCAGCAGTCCAGGGGGTTGGGGCTATGGCTACACCTTC
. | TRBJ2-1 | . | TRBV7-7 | CASSLTASSSYNEQFF | TGTGCCAGCAGCTTGACAGCTTCCAGCTCCTACAATGAGCAGTTCTTC
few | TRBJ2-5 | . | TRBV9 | CASSVEGQETQYF | TGTGCCAGCAGCGTAGAGGGCCAAGAGACCCAGTACTTC
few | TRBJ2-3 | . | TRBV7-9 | CASSLDGVRDTQYF | TGTGCCAGCAGCTTAGACGGTGTGAGGGATACGCAGTATTTT
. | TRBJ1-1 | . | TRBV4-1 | CASSQLTGGNTEAFF | TGCGCCAGCAGCCAGCTGACAGGCGGGAACACTGAAGCTTTCTTT
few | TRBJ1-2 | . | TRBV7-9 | CASSMATGSYTF | TGTGCCAGCAGCATGGCGACGGGGAGCTACACCTTC
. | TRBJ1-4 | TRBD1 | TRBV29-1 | CSGLTGGGQKLFF | TGCAGCGGCCTGACAGGGGGAGGCCAAAAACTGTTTTTT
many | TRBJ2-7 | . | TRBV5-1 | CASSLAQGDLYEQYF | TGCGCCAGCAGCTTGGCCCAGGGAGATCTCTACGAGCAGTACTTC
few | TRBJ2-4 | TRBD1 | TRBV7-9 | CASSLGDRAFGDIQYF | TGTGCCAGCAGCTTAGGGGACAGGGCATTTGGGGACATTCAGTACTTC
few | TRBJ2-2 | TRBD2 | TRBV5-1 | CASSGLAGTSLKELFF | TGCGCCAGCAGCGGACTAGCCGGGACCTCCTTAAAGGAGCTGTTTTTT
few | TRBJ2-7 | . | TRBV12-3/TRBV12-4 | CASSSPLGWYEQYF | TGTGCCAGCAGTTCCCCTCTAGGTTGGTACGAGCAGTACTTC
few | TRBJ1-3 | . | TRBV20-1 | CSANPGGGGNTIYF | TGCAGTGCTAACCCGGGTGGAGGTGGAAACACCATATATTTT
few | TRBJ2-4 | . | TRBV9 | CASSVEVEGTQYF | TGTGCCAGCAGCGTAGAAGTAGAAGGTACTCAGTACTTC
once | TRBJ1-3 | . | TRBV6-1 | CASWGELSGNTIYF | TGTGCCAGCTGGGGGGAGCTCTCTGGAAACACCATATATTTT
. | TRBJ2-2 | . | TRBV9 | CASSVAVAKVSGELFF | TGTGCCAGCAGCGTAGCGGTGGCTAAAGTTAGCGGGGAGCTGTTTTTT
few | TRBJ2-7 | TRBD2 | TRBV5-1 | CASSPSGRANDEQYF | TGCGCCAGCAGCCCTAGCGGGAGGGCCAACGACGAGCAGTACTTC
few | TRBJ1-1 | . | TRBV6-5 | CASSYGWTVNTEAFF | TGTGCCAGCAGTTACGGCTGGACAGTCAACACTGAAGCTTTCTTT
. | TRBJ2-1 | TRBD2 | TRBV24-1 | CATGAGGYNEQFF | TGTGCCACCGGAGCGGGAGGGTACAATGAGCAGTTCTTC
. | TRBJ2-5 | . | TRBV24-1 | CATSGETRYF | TGTGCCACCAGCGGGGAGACCCGGTACTTC
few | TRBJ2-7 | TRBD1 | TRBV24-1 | CATSDLTGALYEQYF | TGTGCCACCAGTGATTTGACAGGGGCCCTCTACGAGCAGTACTTC
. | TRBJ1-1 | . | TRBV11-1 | CASSPGTLRTEAFF | TGTGCCAGCAGTCCCGGGACCTTAAGGACTGAAGCTTTCTTT
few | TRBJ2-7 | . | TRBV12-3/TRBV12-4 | CASAAGRHSYEQYF | TGTGCCAGCGCCGCCGGAAGACACTCCTACGAGCAGTACTTC
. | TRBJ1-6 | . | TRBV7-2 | CASTLTPNSPLHF | TGTGCCAGCACCCTTACACCTAATTCACCCCTCCACTTT
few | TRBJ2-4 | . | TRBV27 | CASSLSPGFVGNIQYF | TGTGCCAGCAGTTTATCTCCCGGGTTCGTAGGAAACATTCAGTACTTC
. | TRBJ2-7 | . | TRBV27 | CASSLLARGEQYF | TGTGCCAGCAGTTTATTGGCCAGGGGCGAGCAGTACTTC
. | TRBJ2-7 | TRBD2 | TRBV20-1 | CSARDVLAPTYEQYF | TGCAGTGCTAGAGATGTACTAGCGCCAACCTACGAGCAGTACTTC